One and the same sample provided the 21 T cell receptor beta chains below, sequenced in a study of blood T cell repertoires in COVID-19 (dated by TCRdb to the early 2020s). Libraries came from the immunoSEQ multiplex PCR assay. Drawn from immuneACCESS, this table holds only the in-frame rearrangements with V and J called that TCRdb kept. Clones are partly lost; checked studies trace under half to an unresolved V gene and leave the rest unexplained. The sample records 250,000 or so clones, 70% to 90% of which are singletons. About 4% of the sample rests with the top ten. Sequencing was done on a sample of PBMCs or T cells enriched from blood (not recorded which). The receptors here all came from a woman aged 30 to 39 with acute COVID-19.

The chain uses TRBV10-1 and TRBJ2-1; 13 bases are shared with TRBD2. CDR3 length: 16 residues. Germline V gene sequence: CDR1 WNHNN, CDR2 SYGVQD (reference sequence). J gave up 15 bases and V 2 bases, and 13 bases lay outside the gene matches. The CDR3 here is CASSETGLAGVGNLFF. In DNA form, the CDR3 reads TGCGCCAGCAGTGAGACCGGACTAGCGGGAGTCGGTAATCTGTTCTTC.

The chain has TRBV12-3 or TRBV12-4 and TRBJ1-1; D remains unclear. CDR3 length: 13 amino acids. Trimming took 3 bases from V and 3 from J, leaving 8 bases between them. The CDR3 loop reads CASSFGEDTEAFF. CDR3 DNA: TGTGCCAGCAGTTTCGGTGAAGACACTGAAGCTTTCTTT.

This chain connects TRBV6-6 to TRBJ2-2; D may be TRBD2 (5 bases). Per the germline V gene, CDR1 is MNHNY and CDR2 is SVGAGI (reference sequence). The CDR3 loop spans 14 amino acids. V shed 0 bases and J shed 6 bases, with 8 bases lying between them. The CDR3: CASSYSNGAGELFF. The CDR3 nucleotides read TGTGCCAGCAGTTACTCAAACGGGGCCGGGGAGCTGTTTTTT.

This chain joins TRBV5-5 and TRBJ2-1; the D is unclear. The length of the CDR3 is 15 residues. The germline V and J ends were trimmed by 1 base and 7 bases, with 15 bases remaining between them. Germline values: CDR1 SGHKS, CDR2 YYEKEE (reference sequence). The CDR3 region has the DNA TGTGCCAGCAGCTTGAATATAGCAGACGTTAATGAGCAGTTCTTC. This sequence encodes CASSLNIADVNEQFF.

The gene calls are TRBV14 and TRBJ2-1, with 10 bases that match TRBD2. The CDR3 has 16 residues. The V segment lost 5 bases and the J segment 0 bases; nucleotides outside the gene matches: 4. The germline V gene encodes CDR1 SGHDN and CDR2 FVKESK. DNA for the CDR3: TGTGCCAGCAGCACCCGACTAGCGGGCTCCTACAATGAGCAGTTCTTC. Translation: CASSTRLAGSYNEQFF.

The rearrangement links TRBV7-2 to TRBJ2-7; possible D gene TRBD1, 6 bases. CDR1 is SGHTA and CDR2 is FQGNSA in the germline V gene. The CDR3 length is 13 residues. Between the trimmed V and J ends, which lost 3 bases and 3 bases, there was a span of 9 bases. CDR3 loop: CASSLTGFYEQYF. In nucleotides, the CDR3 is TGTGCCAGCAGCTTGACAGGTTTCTACGAGCAGTACTTC.

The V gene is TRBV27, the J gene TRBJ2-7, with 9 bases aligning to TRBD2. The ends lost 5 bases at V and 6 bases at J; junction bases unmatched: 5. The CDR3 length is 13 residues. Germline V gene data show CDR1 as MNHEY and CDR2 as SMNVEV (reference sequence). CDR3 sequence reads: CASSGGTSSEQYF. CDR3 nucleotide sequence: TGTGCCAGCAGTGGTGGGACTAGCAGCGAGCAGTACTTC.

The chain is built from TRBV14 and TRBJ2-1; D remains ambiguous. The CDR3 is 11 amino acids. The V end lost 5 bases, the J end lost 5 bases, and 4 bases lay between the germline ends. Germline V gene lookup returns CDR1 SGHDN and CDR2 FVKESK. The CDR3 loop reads CASSSNNEQFF. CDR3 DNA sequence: TGTGCCAGCAGCTCAAACAATGAGCAGTTCTTC.

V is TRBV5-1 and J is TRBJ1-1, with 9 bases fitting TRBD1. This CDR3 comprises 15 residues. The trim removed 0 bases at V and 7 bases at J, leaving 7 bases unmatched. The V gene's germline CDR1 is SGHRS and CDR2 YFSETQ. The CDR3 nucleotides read TGCGCCAGCAGCTTGGACGGGACAGGGAGAGTTGAAGCTTTCTTT. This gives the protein CASSLDGTGRVEAFF.

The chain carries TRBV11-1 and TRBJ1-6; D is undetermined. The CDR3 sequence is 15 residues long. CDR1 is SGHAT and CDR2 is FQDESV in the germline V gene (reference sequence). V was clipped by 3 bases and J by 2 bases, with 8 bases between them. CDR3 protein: CASSFGEAYNSPLHF. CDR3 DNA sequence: TGTGCCAGCAGCTTTGGAGAGGCCTATAATTCACCCCTCCACTTT.

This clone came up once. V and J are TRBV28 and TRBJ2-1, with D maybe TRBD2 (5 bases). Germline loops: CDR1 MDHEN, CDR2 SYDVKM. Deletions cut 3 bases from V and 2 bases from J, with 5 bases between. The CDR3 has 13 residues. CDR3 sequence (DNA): TGTGCCAGCAGTTTGACTACCTACAATGAGCAGTTCTTC. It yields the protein CASSLTTYNEQFF. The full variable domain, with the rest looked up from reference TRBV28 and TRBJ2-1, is DVKVTQSSRYLVKRTGEKVFLECVQDMDHENMFWYRQDPGLGLRLIYFSYDVKMKEKGDIPEGYSVSREKKERFSLILESASTNQTSMYLCASSLTTYNEQFFGPGTRLTVL.

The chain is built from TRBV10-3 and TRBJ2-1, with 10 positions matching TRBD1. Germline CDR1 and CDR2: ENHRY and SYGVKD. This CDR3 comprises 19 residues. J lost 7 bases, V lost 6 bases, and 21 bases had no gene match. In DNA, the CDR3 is TGTGCCATCAGCGAGGCCACGACTCCCGGGACAGGGGTACGGAATGAGCAGTTCTTC. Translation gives CAISEATTPGTGVRNEQFF.

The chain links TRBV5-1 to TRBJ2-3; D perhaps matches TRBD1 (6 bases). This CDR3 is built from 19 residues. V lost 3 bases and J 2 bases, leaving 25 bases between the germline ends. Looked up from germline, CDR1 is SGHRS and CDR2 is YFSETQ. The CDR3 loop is CASSSELGLMDSHTDTQYF. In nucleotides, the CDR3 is TGCGCCAGCAGCTCGGAACTGGGCCTTATGGACAGTCACACAGATACGCAGTATTTT.

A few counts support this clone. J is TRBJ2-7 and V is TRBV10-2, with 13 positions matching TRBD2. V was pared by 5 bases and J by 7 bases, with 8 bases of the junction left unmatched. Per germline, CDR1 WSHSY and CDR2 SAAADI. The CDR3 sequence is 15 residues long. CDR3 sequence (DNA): TGCGCCAGCAGTCTCCGACTAGCGGGAGGTAGTGAGCAGTACTTC. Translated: CASSLRLAGGSEQYF.

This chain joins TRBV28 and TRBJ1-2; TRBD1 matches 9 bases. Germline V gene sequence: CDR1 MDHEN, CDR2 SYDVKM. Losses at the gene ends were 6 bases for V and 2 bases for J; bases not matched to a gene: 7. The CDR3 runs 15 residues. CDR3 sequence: CASRPWTGVNYGYTF. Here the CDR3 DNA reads TGTGCCAGCAGACCCTGGACAGGGGTGAACTATGGCTACACCTTC.

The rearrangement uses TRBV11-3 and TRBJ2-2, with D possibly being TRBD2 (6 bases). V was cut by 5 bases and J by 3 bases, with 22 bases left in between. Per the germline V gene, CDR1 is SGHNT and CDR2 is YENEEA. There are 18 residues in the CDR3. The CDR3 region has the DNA TGTGCCAGCAGCCCAGGTCGGGTGGGGGAGGCGGACACCGGGGAGCTGTTTTTT. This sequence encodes CASSPGRVGEADTGELFF.

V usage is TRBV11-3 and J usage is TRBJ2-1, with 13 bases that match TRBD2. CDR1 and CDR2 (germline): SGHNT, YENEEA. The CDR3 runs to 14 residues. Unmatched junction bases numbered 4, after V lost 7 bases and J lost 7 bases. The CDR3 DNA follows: TGTGCCAGCAAGGGACTAGCGGGGACGAATGAGCAGTTCTTC. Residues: CASKGLAGTNEQFF.

The CDR3 here is CASSKGQSFYGYTF. CDR3 nucleotide sequence: TGTGCCAGCAGCAAGGGACAATCCTTCTATGGCTACACCTTC. The J gene is TRBJ1-2, the V gene TRBV27, with a possible D match to TRBD1 (6 bases). Germline V CDR1 and CDR2: MNHEY, SMNVEV (reference sequence). This CDR3 is built from 14 residues. The V end lost 6 bases, the J end lost 4 bases, and 15 bases lay between the germline ends.

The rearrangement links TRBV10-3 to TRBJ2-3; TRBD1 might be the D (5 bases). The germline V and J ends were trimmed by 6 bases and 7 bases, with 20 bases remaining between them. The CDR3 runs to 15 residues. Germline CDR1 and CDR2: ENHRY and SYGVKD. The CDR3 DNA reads TGTGCCATCAGCCAAGACAGACGATCACAGAATACGCAGTATTTT. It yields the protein CAISQDRRSQNTQYF.

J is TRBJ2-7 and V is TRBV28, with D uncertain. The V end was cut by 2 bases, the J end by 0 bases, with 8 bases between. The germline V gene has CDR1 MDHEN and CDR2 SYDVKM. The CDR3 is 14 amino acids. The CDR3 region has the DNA TGTGCCAGCAGTTTACGCGGATACTCCTACGAGCAGTACTTC. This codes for CASSLRGYSYEQYF.

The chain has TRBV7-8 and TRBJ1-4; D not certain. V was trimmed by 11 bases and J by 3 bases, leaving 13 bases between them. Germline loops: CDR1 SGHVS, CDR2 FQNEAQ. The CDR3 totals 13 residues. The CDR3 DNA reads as TGTGCCGCATCAGACATATCTAATGAAAAACTGTTTTTT. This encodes CAASDISNEKLFF.